The rows below give T cell receptor beta chains drawn from one sample of a study of blood T cell repertoires in COVID-19. Repertoires were generated with immunoSEQ multiplex PCR, while TCRdb's copy carries only in-frame clones and drops some. The sample yields roughly 88,000 clones, approximately 90% seen once. The sample taken for sequencing was peripheral blood. Receptors originate from a woman between 50 and 59 years old in a cohort sampled during active COVID-19. Both conserved end residues are part of each CDR3. Each record gives: CDR3 DNA, CDR3 protein, V gene, clone size, J gene, D gene, CDR3 length. D genes are given only for firm matches. Rows may omit the clone size; those that give it use once, few, many or a size class.

TGTGCCAGCAGCGTAGGGTTGGGACAGAATCATAACTATGGCTACACCTTC | CASSVGLGQNHNYGYTF | TRBV9 | NA | TRBJ1-2 | TRBD1 | 17
TGTGCCAGCAGTGTGGTGGGCCAGGGGTATGGCTACACCTTC | CASSVVGQGYGYTF | TRBV2 | NA | TRBJ1-2 | NA | 14
TGTGCCATCAGTGGGGGGACAGGGGGTAGCTACGAGCAGTACTTC | CAISGGTGGSYEQYF | TRBV10-3 | NA | TRBJ2-7 | TRBD1 | 15
TGTGCCAGCAGCTTAGTTACAGGGGAACGGGCCAAAAACATTCAGTACTTC | CASSLVTGERAKNIQYF | TRBV11-2 | once | TRBJ2-4 | TRBD1 | 17
TGCGCCAGCAGCCGTACTTGGGGGCGGGGCACAGATACGCAGTATTTT | CASSRTWGRGTDTQYF | TRBV5-1 | NA | TRBJ2-3 | NA | 16
TGTGCCAGCAGCCAAGGGGTGCTAGCGGGGGTTTGGGATGAGCAGTTCTTC | CASSQGVLAGVWDEQFF | TRBV14 | NA | TRBJ2-1 | TRBD2 | 17
TGTGCCAGCAGTGATGCCACTAGCGGGGGTAACATTCAGTACTTC | CASSDATSGGNIQYF | TRBV25-1 | NA | TRBJ2-4 | TRBD2 | 15
TGTGCCAGCAGCTCCCATAGGGGCGGCTATGGCTACACCTTC | CASSSHRGGYGYTF | TRBV11-3 | NA | TRBJ1-2 | NA | 14
TGTGCCAGCAGCCCAATGGACAGGGTACCTAATGAAAAACTGTTTTTT | CASSPMDRVPNEKLFF | TRBV28 | NA | TRBJ1-4 | TRBD1 | 16
TGTGCCAGCAGTCGGGACAGGGTGAACACTGAAGCTTTCTTT | CASSRDRVNTEAFF | TRBV14 | NA | TRBJ1-1 | TRBD1 | 14
TGTGCCAGCAGCTCCCTTGATGATCTGAGTCCGAACACTGAAGCTTTCTTT | CASSSLDDLSPNTEAFF | TRBV7-6 | NA | TRBJ1-1 | NA | 17
TGTGCCAGTAGTCCCTTCTCCCCGGGGGAGAGCACTGAAGCTTTCTTT | CASSPFSPGESTEAFF | TRBV19 | once | TRBJ1-1 | NA | 16
TGTGCCAGCAGCAGACTAGCGGGAGCCTACAATGAGCAGTTCTTC | CASSRLAGAYNEQFF | TRBV7-6 | NA | TRBJ2-1 | TRBD2 | 15
TGCGCCAGCAGCTTGGCCGCAGGGCCGGGCACTGAAGCTTTCTTT | CASSLAAGPGTEAFF | TRBV5-1 | NA | TRBJ1-1 | NA | 15
TGTGCCAGCAGCAGCGGGGTGGGTGGCTACACCTTC | CASSSGVGGYTF | TRBV2 | NA | TRBJ1-2 | NA | 12
TGTGCCAGCAGTCGGACCTCCGGGAGCTCCTACAATGAGCAGTTCTTC | CASSRTSGSSYNEQFF | TRBV3-1/TRBV3-2 | NA | TRBJ2-1 | NA | 16
TGTGCCACCAGTGAACCTAGCGGGAGCTCCTACAATGAGCAGTTCTTC | CATSEPSGSSYNEQFF | TRBV24-1 | NA | TRBJ2-1 | TRBD2 | 16